This T cell receptor (beta chain) stems from a study of cytomegalovirus exposure and HLA in healthy donors (TCRdb year 2017). About the study as a whole: In an earlier analysis of approximately 500 of the donors, around 300 Gb of sequence data and about 110 million unique TCR beta sequences from 150 million to 200 million T cells were reported. Around 320 gigabases of sequencing data and approximately 93 million unique TCR sequences were included in an early release covering about 700 HLA-typed donors. The genetic ancestry cluster associated with self-reported Caucasian donors included approximately 85% of the 398 genotyped donors. The study was designed to test whether signatures of past pathogen exposure could be identified by cataloging public T cell receptors. The study profiled the T cell repertoires of under 700 subjects by immunosequencing and related them to cytomegalovirus serostatus. Besides the first cohort of 666 subjects, a separate validation cohort made up of 120 different subjects was used. To predict cytomegalovirus infection status, the study combined high-throughput TCR immunosequencing, statistical association of individual TCRs with disease status, and machine learning. To study patterns of TCR occurrence, a later analysis re-analyzed previously published TCR beta repertoires from 666 donors and added high-resolution HLA genotyping. In the later analysis, no new phenotypic data were used to find candidate immune exposures; instead, reliance was placed on TCR beta sequences and their occurrence across donors. An earlier analysis of 587 of the donors used high-throughput TCR beta sequencing to judge whether each TCR beta V gene segment behaved as functional or pseudogenic. Donor age, sex, ethnicity and CMV serostatus were compiled together with the repertoire data. In a later genetic analysis, genome-wide SNP genotypes for about 60% of the 666 donors were used, and that subset was treated as a discovery cohort. Every repertoire in the discovery cohort had been generated on one and the same sequencing platform. Both class I and class II loci were covered by HLA typing, at four-digit resolution. The number of typed donors differed by locus: roughly 629-630 for A, B, C, DRB1 and DQB1; about 520 for DQA1; approximately 610 for DPA1; and some 450 for DPB1. Four or five DR-DQ haplotypes were handled as single units for association and clustering, since linkage in the cohort was strong. Among about 410 genotyped donors of the cohort, an average of approximately 220,000 unique TCR beta nucleotide sequences was sequenced per donor, of which about 19% were non-productive. Beyond this particular receptor, the publication reports: Specific HLA alleles were associated with 15,000 to 20,000 TCR beta sequences at a false discovery rate of 0.05 in a later analysis. Correlated functional status among segregating V segments might be attributable to linkage disequilibrium, but an unknown experimental factor could not be ruled out. A cluster of highly shared sequence variants was judged likely to represent a technical artifact of the sequencing pipeline. Because counts were too low, about 18 rarely observed V segments, including chromosome 9 orphons, were excluded from the earlier analysis of about 500 of the donors. Most TCR sequences were seen in very few donors, while some public TCRs were found in many individuals. In a later genetic analysis, a missense DCLRE1C variant was associated with V-gene and J-gene trimming of TCR beta chains, and the association was replicated in an independent cohort. According to a later genetic analysis, donors in an Asian-associated ancestry cluster had fewer N-insertions in productive TCRs than the approximately 670-donor mean. The classifier was reported to diagnose cytomegalovirus status with high specificity and sensitivity in both the original and validation cohorts. According to the authors, the approach could potentially be generalized to other disease states and immunological phenotypes. A later analysis found that most CMV-associated TCR beta chains appeared HLA-restricted, with HLA associations seemingly driven largely by CMV exposure. When HLA alleles, especially DR and DQ, strongly co-occurred, attributing TCR associations to individual alleles was difficult. According to a later analysis, TCR association rates differed among HLA loci, with DRB1 alleles showing the most associated TCRs and HLA-C alleles showing the fewest. In a later analysis, HLA-associated TCR beta chains showed more clonal expansion and lower generation probabilities than non-associated chains that were equally common. In vitro tests confirmed that a few of the cytomegalovirus-associated TCR beta chains recognize cytomegalovirus antigens. An earlier analysis of approximately 590 of the donors showed that most TCR beta V segments appeared in productive rearrangements either about 90% or about 30% of the time, which broadly matched IMGT annotations. Sequencing depth was assumed to be roughly uniform across donors in the presence/absence analyses, though that assumption may not hold. A further reported finding was that TCR beta sequences accurately predicted the HLA-A and HLA-B alleles for most subjects in the first cohort. In the study, roughly 160 TCR beta chains were listed as associated with cytomegalovirus. In this cohort, only TCR beta chains were sequenced, and detectable features were limited by the absence of alpha or paired-chain data. Because HLA typing was unavailable for some donors at each locus, only the typed subset was used in association tests. The 87-base-pair reads could not distinguish some IMGT-functional V segments, including TRBV6-2 and TRBV6-3, so those segments were excluded. Several of the top co-occurrence clusters appeared to be linked to parvovirus B19, influenza, CMV and Epstein-Barr virus, according to a later analysis. The only immune exposure information available for the cohort was CMV serostatus.

Inclusive of the bounding cysteine and phenylalanine, the CDR3 is 14 residues long. Of all the DNA, just the CDR3 is kept, 42 bases in frame from base 1. The V and J ends are trimmed by 2 bases and 6 bases, leaving 11 bases between them. CDR1 and CDR2, looked up from the germline V gene, are SGHTA and FQGTGA. On this clone: Its target antigen remains unknown. Base-call qualities are not available, and no considerably larger clone is one nucleotide away.

The cohort comprised approximately 700 healthy bone marrow donors. All cohort members were sampled while nominally healthy, although unrecorded immune exposures were likely present. The donor tested CMV seronegative, placing the donor among the 300 to 450 seronegative members of the cohort. Every donor gave a peripheral blood sample, and the peripheral blood mononuclear cells from that sample were used for TCR beta sequencing. Genomic DNA was extracted from the blood cell samples with the Qiagen DNeasy Blood Extraction Kit. Library generation was performed with the immunoSEQ multiplex PCR assay. For the multiplex PCR, a mixture combining 60 forward primers for TCR Vbeta segments and 13 reverse primers for TCR Jbeta segments was used. Amplification of the CDR3 region of rearranged TCR beta genes was performed with a multiplex PCR assay on genomic DNA. The Illumina HiSeq System was used to sequence the amplified TCR beta libraries as 87-base-pair reads. In the original analysis: Across the 600 to 700 repertoires, a later analysis counted approximately 75 million unique TCR beta chains, 9.5 million to 12 million of which were shared by at least two donors. Raw reads were error-corrected and collapsed into unique sequences with a nearest-neighbor algorithm that merged closely related sequences to remove PCR and sequencing errors. V, D and J gene segments were assigned by aligning CDR3 sequences to IMGT reference sequences. For a sequence to be retained, at least a six-nucleotide match to both a V gene segment and a J gene segment was required. A rearrangement was called productive if the CDR3 had no stop codons and remained in frame with V and J, and every other rearrangement was called non-productive. CDR3 was defined according to IMGT convention as the region running from the second conserved V-encoded cysteine to the conserved J-encoded phenylalanine. The earlier analysis of 450 to 750 of the donors excluded any sequence lacking an unambiguous match to a single V gene segment. An earlier analysis of approximately 590 of the donors classified V segments as functional when productive rearrangements were above 56.7% and as segregating when the standard deviation between donors was above 5%. To diagnose cytomegalovirus status from the catalog of TCR beta chain sequences, a statistical classification framework was built. A later analysis assigned V and J genes by comparing TCR nucleotide sequences with IMGT/GENE-DB human TR gene sequences. In a later analysis, CDR3 sequences and most-parsimonious VDJ recombination scenarios were assigned using the TCRdist pipeline. In a later analysis, each TCR beta chain was defined by its CDR3 amino acid sequence together with its V-gene family, and reads without a unique V-gene family were excluded. In a later analysis, 500 to 700 highly shared, low-generation-probability nucleotide sequences were removed to address suspected cross-contamination and a sequencing artifact. For each public chain, a later analysis derived a clonal expansion index from normalized ranks of inferred template counts within each repertoire. Generation probabilities in a later analysis came from a VDJ recombination model fitted to out-of-frame rearrangements, and those results were checked against IGoR. A later analysis scored TCR-TCR, TCR-HLA and TCR-CMV co-occurrence with hypergeometric tests, applying a repertoire-size bias correction to TCR pairs. A later analysis estimated false discovery rates by permuting HLA or CMV assignments 20 times. A later analysis grouped co-occurring TCRs with DBSCAN, adding TCRdist sequence similarity when clustering within HLA-allele-positive subsets. Co-occurrence clustering excluded repertoires with fewer than 30,000 or more than 120,000 public chains, plus five with anomalous nucleotide sharing. Drawn from immuneACCESS, this table holds only the in-frame rearrangements with V and J called that TCRdb kept. Clones are partly lost; checked studies trace under half to an unresolved V gene and leave the rest unexplained. V, J and clone size are those of that table, while D and trimming were read from the DNA. Present in this sample are around 150,000 clones, 76% of which were seen just once. The top ten clones comprise around 3.1% of the sample.

The material sequenced was PBMCs. This receptor chain uses TRBV7-3 and TRBJ2-1, and perhaps TRBD1 as D gene, on 5 matching bases. This receptor was obtained from a middle-aged man in good health and CMV-seronegative. The CDR3 loop reads CASSLLRQPNEQFF. The sequenced DNA is TGTGCCAGCAGCTTACTCCGACAGCCCAATGAGCAGTTCTTC.